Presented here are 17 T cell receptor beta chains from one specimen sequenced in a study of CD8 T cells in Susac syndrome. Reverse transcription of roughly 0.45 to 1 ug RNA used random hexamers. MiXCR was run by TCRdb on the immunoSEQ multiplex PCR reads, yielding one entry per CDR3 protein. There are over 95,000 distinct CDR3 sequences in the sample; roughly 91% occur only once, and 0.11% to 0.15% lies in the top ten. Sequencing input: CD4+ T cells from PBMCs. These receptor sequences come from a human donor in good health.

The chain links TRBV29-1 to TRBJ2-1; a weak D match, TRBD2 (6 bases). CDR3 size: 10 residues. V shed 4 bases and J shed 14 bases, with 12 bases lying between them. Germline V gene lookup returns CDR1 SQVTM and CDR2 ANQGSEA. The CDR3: CSVADGGEFF. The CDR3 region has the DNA TGCAGCGTTGCTGATGGCGGGGAGTTCTTC.

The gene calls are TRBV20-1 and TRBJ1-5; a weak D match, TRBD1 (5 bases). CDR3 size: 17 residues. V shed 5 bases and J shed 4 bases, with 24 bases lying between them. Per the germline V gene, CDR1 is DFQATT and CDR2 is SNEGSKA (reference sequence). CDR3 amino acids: CSARPFAGRGENQPQHF. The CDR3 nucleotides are TGCAGTGCTCGCCCCTTCGCAGGAAGAGGGGAGAATCAGCCCCAGCATTTT.

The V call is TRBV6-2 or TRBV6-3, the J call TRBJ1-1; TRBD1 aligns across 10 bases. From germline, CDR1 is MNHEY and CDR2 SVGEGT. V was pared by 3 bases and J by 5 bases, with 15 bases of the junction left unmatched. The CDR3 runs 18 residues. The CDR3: CASSYPLVVRTGGTEAFF. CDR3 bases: TGTGCCAGCAGTTATCCTCTCGTCGTCCGGACAGGGGGAACTGAAGCTTTCTTT.

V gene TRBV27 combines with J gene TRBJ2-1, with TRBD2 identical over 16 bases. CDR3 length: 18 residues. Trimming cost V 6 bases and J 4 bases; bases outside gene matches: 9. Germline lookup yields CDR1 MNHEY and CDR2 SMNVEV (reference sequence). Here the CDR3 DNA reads TGTGCCAGCAGCTGGGGACTAGCGGGAGGGGGGGGTTACAATGAGCAGTTCTTC. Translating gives CASSWGLAGGGGYNEQFF.

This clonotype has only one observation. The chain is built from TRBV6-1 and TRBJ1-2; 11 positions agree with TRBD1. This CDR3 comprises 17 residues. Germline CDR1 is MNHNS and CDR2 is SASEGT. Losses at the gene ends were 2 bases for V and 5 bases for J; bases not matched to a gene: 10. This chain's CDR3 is CASSERSGTGGEYGYTF. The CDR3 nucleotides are TGTGCCAGCAGTGAAAGGTCCGGGACAGGGGGGGAATATGGCTACACCTTC.

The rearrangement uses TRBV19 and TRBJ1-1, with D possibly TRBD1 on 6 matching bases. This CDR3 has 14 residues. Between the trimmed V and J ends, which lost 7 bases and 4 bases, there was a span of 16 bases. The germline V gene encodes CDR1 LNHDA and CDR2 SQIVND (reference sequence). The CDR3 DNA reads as TGTGCCAGTACCCTCTCGGGGGCTCCCACTGAAGCTTTCTTT. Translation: CASTLSGAPTEAFF. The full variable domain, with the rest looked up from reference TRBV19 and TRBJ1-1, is DGGITQSPKYLFRKEGQNVTLSCEQNLNHDAMYWYRQDPGQGLRLIYYSQIVNDFQKGDIAEGYSVSREKKESFPLTVTSAQKNPTAFYLCASTLSGAPTEAFFGQGTRLTVV.

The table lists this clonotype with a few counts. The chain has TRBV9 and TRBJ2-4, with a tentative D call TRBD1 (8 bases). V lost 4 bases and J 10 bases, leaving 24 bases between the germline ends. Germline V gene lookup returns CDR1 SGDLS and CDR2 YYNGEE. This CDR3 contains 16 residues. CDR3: CASSLGQGGPSGIQYF. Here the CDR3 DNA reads TGTGCCAGCAGCCTAGGACAGGGAGGGCCCAGCGGTATTCAGTACTTC.

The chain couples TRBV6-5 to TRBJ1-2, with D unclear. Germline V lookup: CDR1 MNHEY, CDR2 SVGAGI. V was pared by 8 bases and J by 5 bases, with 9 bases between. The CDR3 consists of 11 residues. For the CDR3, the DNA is TGTGCCAGCGCCACGGGGTATGGCTACACCTTC. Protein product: CASATGYGYTF.

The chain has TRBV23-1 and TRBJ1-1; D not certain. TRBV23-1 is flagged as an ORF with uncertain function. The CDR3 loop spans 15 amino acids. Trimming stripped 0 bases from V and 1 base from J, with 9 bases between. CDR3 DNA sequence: TGCGCCAGCAGTCAATCGTTCAGAGAGAACACTGAAGCTTTCTTT. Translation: CASSQSFRENTEAFF.

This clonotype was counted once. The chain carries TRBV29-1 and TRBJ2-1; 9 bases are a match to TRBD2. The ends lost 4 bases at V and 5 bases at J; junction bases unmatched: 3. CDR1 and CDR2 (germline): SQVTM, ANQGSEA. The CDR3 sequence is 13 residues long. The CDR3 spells CSVASSGDNEQFF. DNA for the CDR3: TGCAGCGTTGCGTCTAGCGGGGACAATGAGCAGTTCTTC.

The CDR3 sequence: CASSGLAGGSTDTQYF. The DNA for the CDR3 is TGTGCCAGCAGCGGACTAGCGGGGGGAAGCACAGATACGCAGTATTTT. The rearrangement links TRBV3-1 to TRBJ2-3, with 14 bases aligning to TRBD2. After removal of 5 bases from V and 0 bases from J, the junction contained 1 base not matched to a gene. CDR1 and CDR2 (germline): LGHDT, YNNKEL (reference sequence). CDR3 size: 16 residues.

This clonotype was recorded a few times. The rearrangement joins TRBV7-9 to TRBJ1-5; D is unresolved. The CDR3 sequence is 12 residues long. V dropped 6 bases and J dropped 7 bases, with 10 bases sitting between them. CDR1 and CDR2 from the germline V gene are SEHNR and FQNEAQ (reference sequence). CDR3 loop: CASSLSRQPQHF. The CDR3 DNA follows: TGTGCCAGCAGTCTCAGCCGGCAGCCCCAGCATTTT.

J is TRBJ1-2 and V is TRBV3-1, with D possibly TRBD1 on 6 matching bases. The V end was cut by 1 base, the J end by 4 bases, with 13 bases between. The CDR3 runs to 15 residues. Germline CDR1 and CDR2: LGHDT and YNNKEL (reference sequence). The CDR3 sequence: CASSQVQGQGYGYTF. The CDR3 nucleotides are TGTGCCAGCAGCCAAGTACAGGGTCAAGGCTATGGCTACACCTTC. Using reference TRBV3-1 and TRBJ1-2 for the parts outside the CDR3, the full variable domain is DTAVSQTPKYLVTQMGNDKSIKCEQNLGHDTMYWYKQDSKKFLKIMFSYNNKELIINETVPNRFSPKSPDKAHLNLHINSLELGDSAVYFCASSQVQGQGYGYTFGSGTRLTVV.

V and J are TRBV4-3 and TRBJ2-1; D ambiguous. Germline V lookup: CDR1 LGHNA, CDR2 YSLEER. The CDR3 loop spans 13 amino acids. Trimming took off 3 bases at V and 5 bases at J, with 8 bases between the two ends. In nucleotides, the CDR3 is TGCGCCAGCAGCCATTCCCCAAACAATGAGCAGTTCTTC. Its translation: CASSHSPNNEQFF.

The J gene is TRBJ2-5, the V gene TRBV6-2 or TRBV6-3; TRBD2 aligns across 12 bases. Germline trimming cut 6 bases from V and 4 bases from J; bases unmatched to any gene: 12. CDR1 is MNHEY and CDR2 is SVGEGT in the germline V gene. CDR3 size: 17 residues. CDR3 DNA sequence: TGTGCCAGCAGAAACGAGGCTAGCGGGGGGGCAGGAGAGACCCAGTACTTC. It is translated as CASRNEASGGAGETQYF.

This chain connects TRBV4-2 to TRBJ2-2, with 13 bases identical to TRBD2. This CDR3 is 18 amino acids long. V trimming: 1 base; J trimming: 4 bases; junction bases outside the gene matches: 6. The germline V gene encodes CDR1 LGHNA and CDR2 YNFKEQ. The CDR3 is CASSQAGTSGMGTGELFF. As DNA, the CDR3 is TGTGCCAGCAGCCAAGCCGGGACTAGCGGGATGGGCACCGGGGAGCTGTTTTTT.

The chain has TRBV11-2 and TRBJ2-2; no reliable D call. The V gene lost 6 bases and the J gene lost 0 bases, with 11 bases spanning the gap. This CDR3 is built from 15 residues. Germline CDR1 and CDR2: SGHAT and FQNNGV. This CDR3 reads CASSKGSSNTGELFF. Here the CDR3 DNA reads TGTGCCAGCAGTAAGGGCAGCTCGAACACCGGGGAGCTGTTTTTT.